Below are 14 T cell receptor beta chains sequenced from a single sample in a study of T cell repertoires in cytomegalovirus infection. One entry per CDR3 protein results from TCRdb running MiXCR on the reads. The sample holds over 90,000 distinct CDR3 sequences, more than 15% seen once. Sequenced material: PBMCs. The receptors were sampled from a human donor in good health (CMV status not recorded). Some clones in this sample may be carry-over from other donors' samples.

The CDR3 sequence: CASSVGQGRYEQYF. The DNA of the CDR3 is TGTGCCAGCAGCGTAGGACAGGGGCGCTACGAGCAGTACTTC. The chain is built from TRBV9 and TRBJ2-7, with TRBD1 matching 8 bases. The junction had 2 bases not matched to a gene; V was cut back by 0 bases and J by 3 bases. Germline V gene lookup returns CDR1 SGDLS and CDR2 YYNGEE. The CDR3 totals 14 residues.

The chain carries TRBV2 and TRBJ1-2; a weak D match, TRBD1 (6 bases). V lost 7 bases and J lost 3, with 12 bases in between. Germline CDR1 reads SNHLY; CDR2 reads FYNNEI. This CDR3 has 13 amino acids. The CDR3: CASTEGHDYGYTF. Here the CDR3 DNA reads TGTGCCAGCACCGAGGGACATGACTATGGCTACACCTTC.

This clonotype has at least ten counts. The rearrangement uses TRBV7-2 and TRBJ2-1, with D perhaps matching TRBD1 (6 bases). The CDR3 sequence is 14 residues long. Germline values: CDR1 SGHTA, CDR2 FQGNSA. The V and J ends lost 2 bases and 5 bases respectively, with 10 bases between them. The DNA for the CDR3 is TGTGCCAGCAGCTTATGGGCAGGGGACAATGAGCAGTTCTTC. Translated: CASSLWAGDNEQFF.

This clonotype was counted ten times or more. V usage is TRBV7-2 and J usage is TRBJ2-5, with 9 positions matching TRBD1. The CDR3 covers 15 residues. Trimming removed 3 bases from V and 4 bases from J; junction bases left unmatched: 6. CDR1 is SGHTA, CDR2 FQGNSA, per germline. The CDR3 reads CASSFGDREAETQYF. DNA for the CDR3: TGTGCCAGCAGCTTCGGGGACAGGGAGGCAGAGACCCAGTACTTC.

For this clonotype: A much bigger clone sits one base away, suggesting this may be a read error. The rearrangement links TRBV28 to TRBJ1-6; a possible D gene is TRBD1 (5 bases). Germline V gene data show CDR1 as MDHEN and CDR2 as SYDVKM. Trimming took off 8 bases at V and 9 bases at J, with 14 bases between the two ends. The CDR3 is made up of 13 amino acids. The CDR3 sequence is CASSGGWGSPLHF. DNA for the CDR3: TGTGCCAGCTCTGGGGGATGGGGTTCACCCCTCCACTTT.

This clonotype was recorded many times. The chain links TRBV7-2 to TRBJ2-5; 10 bases fit TRBD2. Trimming removed 3 bases from V and 5 bases from J; junction bases left unmatched: 6. The CDR3 is 15 residues long. Per germline, CDR1 SGHTA and CDR2 FQGNSA. CDR3 protein: CASSLWASGGETQYF. The CDR3, as DNA: TGTGCCAGCAGCTTGTGGGCTAGCGGGGGTGAGACCCAGTACTTC.

About this clonotype: This may arise from a read error, as a much more abundant clone is one base away. The chain links TRBV7-2 to TRBJ1-2, with a possible D match to TRBD1 (5 bases). CDR3 length: 18 residues. Germline V gene sequence: CDR1 SGHTA, CDR2 FQGNSA. For the CDR3, the DNA is TGTGCCAGCAGCTTGTACGAAAGGGGACCTCCAGGACCCAATGGCTTCACCTTC. It yields the protein CASSLYERGPPGPNGFTF.

This clonotype occurred many times. The rearrangement joins TRBV28 to TRBJ2-7; the D is unclear. Trimming took off 3 bases at V and 4 bases at J, with 10 bases between the two ends. The CDR3 has 13 amino acids. Germline loops: CDR1 MDHEN, CDR2 SYDVKM. CDR3 in DNA: TGTGCCAGCAGTTTCGGCGAAGTATACGAGCAGTACTTC. Amino acids: CASSFGEVYEQYF.

The table lists this clonotype with many counts. The CDR3, as DNA: TGTGCCAGCAGCTTGGAAAGGAACAGACCTGGAAACACCATATATTTT. This translates into CASSLERNRPGNTIYF. The genes are TRBV7-8 and TRBJ1-3, with no clear D. Germline values: CDR1 SGHVS, CDR2 FQNEAQ. The CDR3 is 16 residues long. V shed 3 bases and J shed 2 bases, with 14 bases lying between them.

This clonotype was counted between two and nine times. The rearrangement links TRBV19 to TRBJ2-3; TRBD2 agrees at 10 bases. Per the germline V gene, CDR1 is LNHDA and CDR2 is SQIVND (reference sequence). The CDR3 runs 16 residues. The V gene end was trimmed by 3 bases and the J gene end by 4 bases; junction bases not matched to a gene: 7. The CDR3 DNA is TGTGCCAGTAGTATGTTTCCTAGCGGGGGATCAGATACGCAGTATTTT. Translated, it gives CASSMFPSGGSDTQYF.

The chain carries TRBV7-2 and TRBJ2-5; tentatively, D is TRBD1 (5 bases). The V end lost 1 base, the J end lost 5 bases, and 11 bases lay between the germline ends. This CDR3 is 14 amino acids long. Germline V gene sequence: CDR1 SGHTA, CDR2 FQGNSA. The CDR3 here is CASSLGREGETQYF. The CDR3 DNA sequence: TGTGCCAGCAGCTTAGGCAGGGAAGGTGAGACCCAGTACTTC.

This clonotype was observed a few times. The chain joins TRBV30 to TRBJ1-4, with D perhaps matching TRBD1 (5 bases). Germline V gene sequence: CDR1 GTSNPN, CDR2 SVGIG (reference sequence). V lost 3 bases, J lost 5 bases, and 13 bases lay in between. This CDR3 spans 14 amino acids. CDR3 in amino acids: CAWRSRRGNEKLFF. CDR3 nucleotides: TGTGCCTGGAGAAGTCGGCGGGGGAATGAAAAACTGTTTTTT.

This clonotype has only a few counts. The chain recombines TRBV28 with TRBJ1-2; 8 bases fit TRBD1. Trimming at V came to 5 bases and at J to 7 bases, leaving 3 bases not matched to a gene. The CDR3 contains 12 residues. Germline V lookup: CDR1 MDHEN, CDR2 SYDVKM. Here the CDR3 reads CASSPGGGGYTF. CDR3 bases: TGTGCCAGCAGTCCAGGGGGCGGTGGCTACACCTTC.

In its sample, this clonotype was seen many times. The chain carries TRBV7-2 and TRBJ2-5, with D perhaps matching TRBD1 (5 bases). The germline V and J ends were trimmed by 2 bases and 5 bases, with 6 bases remaining between them. This CDR3 has 12 residues. Germline CDR1 is SGHTA and CDR2 is FQGNSA. The CDR3 nucleotides are TGTGCCAGCAGCTTACAGGGCGAGACCCAGTACTTC. Its protein product is CASSLQGETQYF.